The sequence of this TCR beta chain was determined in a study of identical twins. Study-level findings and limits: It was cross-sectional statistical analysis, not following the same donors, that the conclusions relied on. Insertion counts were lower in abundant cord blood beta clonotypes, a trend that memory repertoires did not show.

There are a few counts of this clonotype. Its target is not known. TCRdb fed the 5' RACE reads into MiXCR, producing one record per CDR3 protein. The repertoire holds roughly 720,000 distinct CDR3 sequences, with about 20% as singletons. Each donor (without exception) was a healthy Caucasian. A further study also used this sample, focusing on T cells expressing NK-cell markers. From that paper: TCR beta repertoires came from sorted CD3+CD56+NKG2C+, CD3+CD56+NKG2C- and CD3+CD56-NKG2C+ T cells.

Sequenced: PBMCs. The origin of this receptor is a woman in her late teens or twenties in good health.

The CDR3 coding sequence is TGTGCCACCAGCAGCTCGCTTTCCTACGAGCAGTACTTC. Its protein is CATSSSLSYEQYF. The V gene is TRBV15, the J gene TRBJ2-7, with unresolved D. The CDR3 runs to 13 residues. The germline CDR1 and CDR2 sequences are LNHNV and YYDKDF (reference sequence). Trimming took off 3 bases at V and 1 base at J, with 7 bases between the two ends.